This T cell receptor beta chain was sequenced in a study of patients and donors after allogeneic stem cell transplantation. This CDR3 comprises 17 residues. The ends were cut back, 0 bases at V and 8 bases at J, with 20 bases in the middle. The V gene's germline CDR1 is MGHRA and CDR2 YSYEKL. One entry per CDR3 protein results from TCRdb running MiXCR on the RT-PCR reads. This table has about 960,000 distinct CDR3 sequences, roughly 18% appearing once. The receptor comes from a human donor who was either an allogeneic HSCT recipient or a stem cell or donor lymphocyte infusion donor (not recorded which). It is not recorded whose cells these are; they may come from a transplant donor. The rearrangement uses TRBV4-1 and TRBJ2-1; possibly TRBD2 for D (5 bases). The sequencing input was blood, either unsorted or a sorted T cell fraction (not recorded which). CDR3 in DNA: TGCGCCAGCAGCCAAGATCCCCTAGGAATTAGCGTCGATGAGCAGTTCTTC. Translating it yields CASSQDPLGISVDEQFF.